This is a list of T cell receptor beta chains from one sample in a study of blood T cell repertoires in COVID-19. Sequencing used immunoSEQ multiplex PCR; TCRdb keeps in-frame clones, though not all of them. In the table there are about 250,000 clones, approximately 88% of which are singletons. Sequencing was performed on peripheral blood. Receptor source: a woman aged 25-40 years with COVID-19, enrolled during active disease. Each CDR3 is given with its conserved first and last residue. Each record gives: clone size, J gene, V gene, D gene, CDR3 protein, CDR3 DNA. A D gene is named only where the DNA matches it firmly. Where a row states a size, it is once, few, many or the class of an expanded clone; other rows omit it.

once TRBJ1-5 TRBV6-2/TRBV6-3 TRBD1 CASSYGGRGMIQPQHF TGTGCCAGCAGTTACGGTGGCAGGGGGATGATCCAGCCCCAGCATTTT
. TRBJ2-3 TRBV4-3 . CASSQVASTDTQYF TGCGCCAGCAGCCAAGTGGCCAGCACAGATACGCAGTATTTT
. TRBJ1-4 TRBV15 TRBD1 CATSRDRSTNEKLFF TGTGCCACCAGCCGGGACAGGTCAACTAATGAAAAACTGTTTTTT
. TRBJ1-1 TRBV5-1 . CASSLDVLQDTEAFF TGCGCCAGCAGCTTGGATGTACTACAAGACACTGAAGCTTTCTTT
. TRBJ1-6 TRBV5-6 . CASSKVTGGSYNSPLHF TGTGCCAGCAGCAAAGTGACAGGAGGCTCCTATAATTCACCCCTCCACTTT
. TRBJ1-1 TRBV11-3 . CASSLGFRSEAFF TGTGCCAGCAGCTTAGGGTTCAGGTCTGAAGCTTTCTTT
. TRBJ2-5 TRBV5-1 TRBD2 CASSLALAGGNQETQYF TGCGCCAGCAGCTTGGCACTAGCGGGGGGTAACCAAGAGACCCAGTACTTC
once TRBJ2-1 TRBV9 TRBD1 CASSVGQGGIDEQFF TGTGCCAGCAGCGTCGGACAGGGGGGAATTGATGAGCAGTTCTTC
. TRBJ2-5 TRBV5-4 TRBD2 CASSLAGTQETQYF TGTGCCAGCAGCTTAGCGGGAACCCAGGAGACCCAGTACTTC
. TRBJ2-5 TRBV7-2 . CASSLERTPRGETQYF TGTGCCAGCAGCTTAGAACGGACTCCCCGGGGGGAGACCCAGTACTTC
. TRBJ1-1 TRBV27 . CASSPGRYLGTEAFF TGTGCCAGCAGTCCCGGGAGATACCTGGGGACTGAAGCTTTCTTT
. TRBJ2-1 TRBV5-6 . CASSAAHEQFF TGTGCCAGCAGTGCGGCCCATGAGCAGTTCTTC
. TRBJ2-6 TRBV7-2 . CASSLVPGAGANVLTF TGTGCCAGCAGCTTAGTCCCAGGGGCTGGGGCCAACGTCCTGACTTTC
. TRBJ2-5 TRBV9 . CASSVGRETQYF TGTGCCAGCAGCGTAGGGAGAGAGACCCAGTACTTC
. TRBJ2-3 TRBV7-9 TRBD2 CASSAGLAGPPTDTQYF TGTGCCAGCAGCGCCGGACTAGCGGGTCCCCCCACAGATACGCAGTATTTT
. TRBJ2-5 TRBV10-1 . CASSPITGRRETQYF TGCGCCAGCAGTCCAATAACAGGGAGAAGGGAGACCCAGTACTTC
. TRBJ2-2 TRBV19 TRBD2 CASSTGLGSGELFF TGTGCCAGTAGTACGGGACTAGGGTCCGGGGAGCTGTTTTTT
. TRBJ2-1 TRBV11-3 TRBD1 CASSFNRGNEQFF TGTGCCAGCAGCTTCAACAGGGGCAATGAGCAGTTCTTC
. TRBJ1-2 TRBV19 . CATSSGAPNYGYTF TGTGCCACCAGCTCAGGCGCACCTAACTATGGCTACACCTTC
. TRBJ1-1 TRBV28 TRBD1 CASSFLGQGVSGTEAFF TGTGCCAGCAGTTTCCTGGGACAGGGGGTAAGTGGCACTGAAGCTTTCTTT
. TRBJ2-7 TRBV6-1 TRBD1 CASSEYVAGGTYEQYF TGTGCCAGCAGTGAGTATGTGGCAGGGGGAACCTACGAGCAGTACTTC
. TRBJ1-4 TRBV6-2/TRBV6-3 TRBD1 CASSYNIGTGDEKLFF TGTGCCAGCAGTTATAACATCGGGACAGGGGATGAAAAACTGTTTTTT
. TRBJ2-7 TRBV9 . CASSAYLTGPEQYF TGTGCCAGCAGCGCGTACTTAACAGGGCCCGAGCAGTACTTC
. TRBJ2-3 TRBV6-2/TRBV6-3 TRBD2 CASSYSIAGGRSGTDTQYF TGTGCCAGCAGTTACTCGATAGCGGGGGGGCGGTCTGGCACAGATACGCAGTATTTT
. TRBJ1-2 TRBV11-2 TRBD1 CASSPQDRVGYGYTF TGTGCCAGCAGCCCTCAAGACAGGGTGGGGTATGGCTACACCTTC
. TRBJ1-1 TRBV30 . CAWSVPGLNTEAFF TGTGCCTGGAGTGTACCCGGGTTGAACACTGAAGCTTTCTTT
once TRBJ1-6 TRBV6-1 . CASSGGDSPLHF TGTGCCAGCAGTGGGGGGGATTCACCCCTCCACTTT
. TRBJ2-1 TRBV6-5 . CASSATSSYNEQFF TGTGCCAGCAGCGCGACTAGCTCCTACAATGAGCAGTTCTTC
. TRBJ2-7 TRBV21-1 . CASNFPRTGGFAYEQYF TGTGCCAGCAACTTTCCGCGGACAGGGGGCTTCGCCTACGAGCAGTACTTC
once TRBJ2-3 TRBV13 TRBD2 CASSLRPGLADTDTQYF TGTGCCAGCAGCTTACGCCCGGGACTAGCGGACACAGATACGCAGTATTTT
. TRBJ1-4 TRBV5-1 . CASSLAPPHEKLFF TGCGCCAGCAGCTTGGCCCCTCCTCATGAAAAACTGTTTTTT
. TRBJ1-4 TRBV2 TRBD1 CASFPKGWGQGGEKLFF TGTGCCAGCTTCCCAAAAGGATGGGGACAGGGGGGTGAAAAACTGTTTTTT
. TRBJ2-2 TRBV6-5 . CASNQGAAGTGELFF TGTGCCAGCAACCAAGGGGCAGCAGGCACCGGGGAGCTGTTTTTT
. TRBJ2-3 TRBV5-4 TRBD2 CASSLGLASPPVSYTQYF TGTGCCAGCAGCTTGGGACTAGCTTCCCCCCCCGTATCTTATACGCAGTATTTT
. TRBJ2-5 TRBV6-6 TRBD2 CASSPPGLAGGRGGTQYF TGTGCCAGCAGTCCTCCGGGACTAGCGGGGGGACGTGGGGGGACCCAGTACTTC
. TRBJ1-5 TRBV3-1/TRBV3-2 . CASSQETGPRDQPQHF TGTGCCAGCAGCCAAGAGACAGGACCTAGGGATCAGCCCCAGCATTTT
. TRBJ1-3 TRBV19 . CASNQQNGLDTIYF TGTGCCAGTAACCAACAGAACGGATTAGACACCATATATTTT
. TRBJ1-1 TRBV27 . CASSPNPGRTEAFF TGTGCCAGCAGTCCAAATCCAGGTCGAACTGAAGCTTTCTTT
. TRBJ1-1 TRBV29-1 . CSVSPSQDTEAFF TGCAGCGTTTCCCCCAGCCAGGACACTGAAGCTTTCTTT
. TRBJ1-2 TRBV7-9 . CASSLVNTPFYGYTF TGTGCCAGCAGCTTAGTGAACACGCCCTTCTATGGCTACACCTTC
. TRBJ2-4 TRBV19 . CASSYVSVPGENIQYF TGTGCCAGTAGTTATGTTTCGGTACCCGGGGAAAACATTCAGTACTTC
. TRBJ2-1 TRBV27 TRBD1 CASRMGQGFNEQFF TGTGCCAGCAGGATGGGACAGGGGTTTAATGAGCAGTTCTTC
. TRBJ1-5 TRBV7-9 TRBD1 CASSLAGDRGNQPQHF TGTGCCAGCAGCTTAGCAGGCGACAGGGGTAATCAGCCCCAGCATTTT
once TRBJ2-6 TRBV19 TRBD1 CASSTGQVGSGANVLTF TGTGCCAGTAGCACGGGACAGGTTGGCTCTGGGGCCAACGTCCTGACTTTC
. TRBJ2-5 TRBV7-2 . CASSFPLASQETQYF TGTGCCAGCAGCTTCCCTCTAGCGTCACAAGAGACCCAGTACTTC